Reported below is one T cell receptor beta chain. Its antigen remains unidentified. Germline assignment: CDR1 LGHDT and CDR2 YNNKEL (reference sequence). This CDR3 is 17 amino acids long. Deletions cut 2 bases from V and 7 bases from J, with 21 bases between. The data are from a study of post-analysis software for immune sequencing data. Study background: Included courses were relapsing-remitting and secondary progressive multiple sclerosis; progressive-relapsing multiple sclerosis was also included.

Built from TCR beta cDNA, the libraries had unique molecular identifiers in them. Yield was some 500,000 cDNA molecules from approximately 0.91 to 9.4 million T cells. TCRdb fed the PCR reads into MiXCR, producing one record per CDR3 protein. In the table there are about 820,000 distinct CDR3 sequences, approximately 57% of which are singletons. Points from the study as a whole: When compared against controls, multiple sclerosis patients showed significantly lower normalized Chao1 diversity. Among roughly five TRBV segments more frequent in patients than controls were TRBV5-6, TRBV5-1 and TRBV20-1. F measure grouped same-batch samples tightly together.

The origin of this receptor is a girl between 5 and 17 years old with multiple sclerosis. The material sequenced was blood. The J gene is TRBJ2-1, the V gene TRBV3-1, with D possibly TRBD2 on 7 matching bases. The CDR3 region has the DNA TGTGCCAGCAGCCAATTACGTCCCATCCGGGGGGCAAATGAGCAGTTCTTC. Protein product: CASSQLRPIRGANEQFF.